This T cell receptor beta chain was profiled in a study of cytomegalovirus exposure and HLA in healthy donors. Study-wide context: Across roughly 400 genotyped donors, just over 80% landed in the Caucasian-associated ancestry cluster. General study points: In a later analysis, 15,000 to 20,000 TCR beta sequences were associated with HLA alleles at 0.05 false discovery rate. In terms of immune exposure information, only CMV serostatus was available. Researchers reported from a later analysis that most CMV-associated TCR beta chains appeared HLA-restricted.

The PCR employed 60 Vbeta primers together with 13 Jbeta primers. The table came from immunoSEQ multiplex PCR; TCRdb's copy has only in-frame clones and leaves some out. The profile shows some 200,000 clones, 60% to 85% of them singletons. As for this clone: Antigen: not known.

Germline V gene lookup returns CDR1 SSHAT and CDR2 FNYEAQ (reference sequence). Between the trimmed V and J ends, which lost 2 bases and 2 bases, there was a span of 9 bases. The CDR3 sequence is 15 residues long. The receptor's source is a man between 35 and 55 years old in good health and CMV-seronegative. The gene calls are TRBV7-7 and TRBJ2-2; D uncertain. Sequenced sample: PBMCs. The CDR3 coding sequence is TGTGCCAGCAGCTTACAGACATACAACACCGGGGAGCTGTTTTTT. Amino acid sequence: CASSLQTYNTGELFF.